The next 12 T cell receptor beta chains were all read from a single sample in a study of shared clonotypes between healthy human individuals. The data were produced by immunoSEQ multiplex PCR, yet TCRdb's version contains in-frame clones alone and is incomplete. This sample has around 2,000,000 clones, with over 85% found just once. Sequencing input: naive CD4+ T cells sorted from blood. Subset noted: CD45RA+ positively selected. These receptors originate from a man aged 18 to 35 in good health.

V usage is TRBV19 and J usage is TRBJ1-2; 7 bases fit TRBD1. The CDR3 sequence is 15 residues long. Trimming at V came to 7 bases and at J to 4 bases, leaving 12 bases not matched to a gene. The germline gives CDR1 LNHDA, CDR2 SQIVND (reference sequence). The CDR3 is CASKIGGTASYGYTF. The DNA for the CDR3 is TGTGCCAGTAAGATAGGGGGGACAGCAAGCTATGGCTACACCTTC. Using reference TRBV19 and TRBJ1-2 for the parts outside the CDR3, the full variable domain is DGGITQSPKYLFRKEGQNVTLSCEQNLNHDAMYWYRQDPGQGLRLIYYSQIVNDFQKGDIAEGYSVSREKKESFPLTVTSAQKNPTAFYLCASKIGGTASYGYTFGSGTRLTVV.

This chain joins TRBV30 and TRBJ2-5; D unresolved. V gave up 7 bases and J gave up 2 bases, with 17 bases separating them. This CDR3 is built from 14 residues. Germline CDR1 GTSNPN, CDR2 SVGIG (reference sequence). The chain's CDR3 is CALDPSPTQETQYF. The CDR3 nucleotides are TGTGCCTTAGACCCCTCCCCCACACAAGAGACCCAGTACTTC.

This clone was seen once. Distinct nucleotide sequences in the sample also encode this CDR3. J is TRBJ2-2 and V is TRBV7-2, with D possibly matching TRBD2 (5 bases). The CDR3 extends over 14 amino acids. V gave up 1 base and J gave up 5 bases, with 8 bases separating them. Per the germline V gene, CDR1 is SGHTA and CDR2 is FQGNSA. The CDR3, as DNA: TGTGCCAGCAGCTTAGGACCGGGGACCGGGGAGCTGTTTTTT. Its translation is CASSLGPGTGELFF. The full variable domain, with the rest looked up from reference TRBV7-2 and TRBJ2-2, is GAGVSQSPSNKVTEKGKDVELRCDPISGHTALYWYRQSLGQGLEFLIYFQGNSAPDKSGLPSDRFSAERTGGSVSTLTIQRTQQEDSAVYLCASSLGPGTGELFFGEGSRLTVL.

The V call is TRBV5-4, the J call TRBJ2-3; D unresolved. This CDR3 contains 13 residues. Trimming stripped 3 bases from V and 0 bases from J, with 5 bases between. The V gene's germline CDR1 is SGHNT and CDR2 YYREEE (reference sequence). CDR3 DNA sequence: TGTGCCAGCAGCTCATACAGCACAGATACGCAGTATTTT. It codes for CASSSYSTDTQYF.

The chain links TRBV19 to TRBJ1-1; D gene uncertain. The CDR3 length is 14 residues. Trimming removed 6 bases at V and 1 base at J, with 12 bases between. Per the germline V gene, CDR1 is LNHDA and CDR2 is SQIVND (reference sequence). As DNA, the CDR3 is TGTGCCAGTAGCGACCGGACTAAGAACACTGAAGCTTTCTTT. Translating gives CASSDRTKNTEAFF.

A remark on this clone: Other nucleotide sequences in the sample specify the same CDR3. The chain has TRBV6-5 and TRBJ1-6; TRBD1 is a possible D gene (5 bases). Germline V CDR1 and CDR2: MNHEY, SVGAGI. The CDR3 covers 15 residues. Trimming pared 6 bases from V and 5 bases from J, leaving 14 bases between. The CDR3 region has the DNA TGTGCCAGCAGCTACGTCCGGGACGATAATTCACCCCTCCACTTT. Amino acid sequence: CASSYVRDDNSPLHF.

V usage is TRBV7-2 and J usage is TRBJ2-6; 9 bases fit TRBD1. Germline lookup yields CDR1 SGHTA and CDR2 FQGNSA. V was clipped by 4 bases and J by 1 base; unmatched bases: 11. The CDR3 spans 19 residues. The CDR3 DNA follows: TGTGCCAGCAGCTCAATTCCCGGGACAGGGAGTTCTGGGGCCAACGTCCTGACTTTC. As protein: CASSSIPGTGSSGANVLTF.

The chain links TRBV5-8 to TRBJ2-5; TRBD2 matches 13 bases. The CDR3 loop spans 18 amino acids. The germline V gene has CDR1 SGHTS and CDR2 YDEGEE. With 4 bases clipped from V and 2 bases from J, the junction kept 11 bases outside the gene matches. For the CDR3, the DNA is TGTGCCAGCAGCCCAATCCGGACTAGCGGGAGTTTTCAAGAGACCCAGTACTTC. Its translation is CASSPIRTSGSFQETQYF. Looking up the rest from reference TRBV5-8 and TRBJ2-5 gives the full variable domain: EAGVTQSPTHLIKTRGQQATLRCSPISGHTSVYWYQQALGLGLQFLLWYDEGEERNRGNFPPRFSGRQFPNYSSELNVNALELEDSALYLCASSPIRTSGSFQETQYFGPGTRLLVL.

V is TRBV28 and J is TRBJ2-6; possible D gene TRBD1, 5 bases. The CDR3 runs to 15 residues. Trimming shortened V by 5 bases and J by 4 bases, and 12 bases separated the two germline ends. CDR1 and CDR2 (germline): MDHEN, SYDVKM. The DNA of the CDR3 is TGTGCCAGCAGTCTAGGGGCCCTAGGGGCCAACGTCCTGACTTTC. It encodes CASSLGALGANVLTF.

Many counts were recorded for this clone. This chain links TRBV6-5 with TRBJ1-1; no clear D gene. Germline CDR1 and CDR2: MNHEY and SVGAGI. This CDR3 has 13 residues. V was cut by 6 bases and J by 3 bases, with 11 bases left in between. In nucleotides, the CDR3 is TGTGCCAGCAGGAAAGGGAAGTACACTGAAGCTTTCTTT. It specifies CASRKGKYTEAFF.

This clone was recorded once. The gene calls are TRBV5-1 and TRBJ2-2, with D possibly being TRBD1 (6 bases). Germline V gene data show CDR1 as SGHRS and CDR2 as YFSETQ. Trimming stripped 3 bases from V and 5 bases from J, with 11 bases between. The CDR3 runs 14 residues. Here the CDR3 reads CASSWGTGTGELFF. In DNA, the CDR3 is TGCGCCAGCAGCTGGGGAACAGGGACCGGGGAGCTGTTTTTT.

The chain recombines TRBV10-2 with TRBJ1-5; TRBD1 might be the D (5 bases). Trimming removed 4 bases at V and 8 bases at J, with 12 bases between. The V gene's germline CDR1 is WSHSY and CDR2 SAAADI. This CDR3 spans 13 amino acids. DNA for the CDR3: TGCGCCAGCAGTGGGCAGGGCAGGGAGCCCCAGCATTTT. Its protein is CASSGQGREPQHF.